Below, one T cell receptor beta chain is given with its context. The antigen remains unidentified. The donors, all healthy, were Caucasians living in Russia, aged about 6 to 90. This record comes from a study of blood T cells in healthy people across ages. Germline V lookup: CDR1 SGHTA, CDR2 FQGNSA. The J segment lost 14 bases and the V segment lost 1 base, leaving 10 bases of the junction unmatched. The CDR3 contains 14 residues. Through a sample-barcoded 5' primer and a J-beta primer mix, a second PCR was run for about 6 to 12 cycles. TCRdb called the 5' RACE reads again in MiXCR, with one record for every CDR3 protein. The data show 1.8 million or so distinct CDR3 sequences, more than 35% seen once. Study results and limitations: Estimated diversity across one million T cells was deemed an underestimate. Observed TCR beta diversity showed a strong correlation with the percentage of naive T cells as measured by flow cytometry.

This receptor was identified in a human donor in good health. Material: blood. The V call is TRBV7-2, the J call TRBJ2-1, with TRBD1 matching 8 bases. As DNA, the CDR3 is TGTGCCAGCAGCTTAGATCATGGGACAGGCCCGGAGTTCTTC. Translating it yields CASSLDHGTGPEFF.